This T cell receptor (beta chain) is drawn from a study of cytomegalovirus exposure and HLA in healthy donors. The PCR employed 60 Vbeta primers together with 13 Jbeta primers. The data were produced by immunoSEQ multiplex PCR, yet TCRdb's version contains in-frame clones alone and is incomplete. The data show 110,000 to 150,000 clones, with about 70% seen just once and approximately 4.2% held by the top ten. V was clipped by 1 base and J by 2 bases, with 14 bases between them. Germline V gives CDR1 MGHRA, CDR2 YSYEKL. The CDR3 length is 16 residues. The chain employs TRBV4-1 and TRBJ2-5, with D possibly TRBD1 on 6 matching bases. The sequenced material came from PBMCs. This TCR was recovered from a man between 60 and 75 years old in good health and CMV-seronegative. CDR3 bases: TGCGCCAGCAGCCAAGTAATCGGGACACCTCAAGAGACCCAGTACTTC. Its protein is CASSQVIGTPQETQYF.